The source of this T cell receptor beta chain is a study of cytotoxic CD8 clonotypes in ibrutinib-treated CLL (dated by TCRdb to 2020 to 2023). General notes on the study: The cohort included some 14 treatment-naive and under 13 relapsed/refractory patients; 17 were IGHV unmutated. Partial responses were observed in 24 patients and complete responses in 2; after a median follow-up of around 68 months, remission was maintained in 15 or so patients and progression was observed in approximately 12. Response samples were obtained after a median of 12 months of treatment, with a range of roughly 6 to 36 months. On average, each sample yielded 270,000 or so productive templates and about 100,000 productive rearrangements. Of the 90 or so people in the trial, 25 to 30 had longitudinal samples available. Cryopreserved peripheral blood mononuclear cells were obtained prior to treatment, at the time of response, and at either disease progression or sustained remission. Patients were still on ibrutinib when every remission and progressive disease sample was collected. Beyond this particular receptor, the publication reports: Public clonotypes were rare and either contracted or stayed stable during treatment, and the rise in clonality at ibrutinib response reflected the expansion of private clonotypes. Sustained-remission and progressing patients did not have matched sampling times, and lymph node repertoires were not examined. Clonality increased at ibrutinib response, stayed stable in sustained remission, and fell back toward baseline at progression. At baseline, clonality was higher than in age-matched healthy donors and showed a strong correlation with circulating CD8+ T-cell counts.

The label giving this sample's time point can be read as: around 2 years on ibrutinib. For TCR beta library preparation, about 2.2 micrograms of genomic DNA were extracted from the cryopreserved PBMCs. Longitudinal blood samples from CLL patients on ibrutinib monotherapy were analyzed using high-throughput TCR beta sequencing. The patients took part in an open-label, single-center phase 2 trial of ibrutinib monotherapy. In regard to this clone: No antigen is known for it. Base-call qualities are not available, and no considerably larger clone is one nucleotide away.

A MiSeq instrument was used for deep resolution sequencing, which targeted depths ranging from 1 in 1 million up to 1 in 200,000 T cells, with coverage averaging 10x for each clonotype. The immunoSEQ hsTCRB Kit was used to generate TCR beta libraries. The original pipeline was this. ImmunoSEQ Data Assistant and ImmunoSEQ Analyzer were used for data analysis, and V, D and J genes were assigned according to IMGT definitions. Clonality, with values ranging from 0 to 1, was calculated as one minus the normalized Shannon entropy of productive rearrangement frequencies. Public clonotype analysis was restricted to overrepresented clonotypes comprising at least 0.05% of each patient's repertoire. Repertoires from some twelve age-matched healthy donors in immuneACCESS were used as clonality controls. The clones in this table, taken by TCRdb from immuneACCESS, are in-frame only. Not every clone is retained; where verified, under half of the shortfall comes from an unresolved V gene, and the cause of the rest is unknown. V, J and clone size reflect that table, while D and trimming were determined from the DNA. This sample has 90,000 to 95,000 clones in its table, and roughly four fifths of those were observed once. The biggest ten clones account for roughly 24% of the sample.

The sequence was collected from a human donor with chronic lymphocytic leukemia. The material was PBMCs, obtained after 24 months of ibrutinib treatment.

For the CDR3, the sequence is CASSRNTRGFPLAKNIQYF. The DNA reads as follows: TGTGCCAGCAGCCGAAACACCCGCGGGTTTCCGCTAGCCAAAAACATTCAGTACTTC. This sequence uses TRBV28 and TRBJ2-4, and possibly TRBD2, on 5 matching bases. The CDR3 has 19 amino acids, counting the end cysteine and phenylalanine. Only the CDR3 region is kept as DNA, spanning 57 bases read in frame from base 1. CDR1 and CDR2 were assigned from the germline V gene as MDHEN and SYDVKM. Cut back by 6 bases and 0 bases, the V and J ends lie 24 bases apart.